The T cell receptor beta chain under discussion was sequenced for a study of OX40 agonist ivuxolimab in advanced cancers. A note on the overall study: Ivuxolimab was an agonistic, fully human IgG2 monoclonal antibody directed against OX40 (CD134), a costimulatory receptor. Intravenous ivuxolimab was administered to patients every 2 weeks at six dose levels: 0.01, 0.1, 0.3, 1.5, 3 and 10 mg/kg. Of the approximately 53 patients in dose escalation, some 19 had hepatocellular carcinoma, some 15 had melanoma, 9 had renal cell carcinoma and 9 had head and neck cancer. A male proportion of nearly 85% and a mean age of about 60 years, ranging from about 20 to 80, were recorded for the dose-escalation cohort. Prior anti-PD-1, anti-PD-L1 or anti-CTLA-4 therapy was permitted, and checkpoint inhibitors had been received by 30% to 40% of dose-escalation patients. Partial responses were achieved by three dose-escalation patients, of whom one had hepatocellular carcinoma and two had cutaneous melanoma. The purpose of peripheral TCRbeta sequencing was to test whether ivuxolimab changed TCR sequence diversity and led to clonal T-cell expansion. The paper describes the monotherapy dose-escalation part (N of about 57 patients) of the phase I trial of ivuxolimab. What the authors observed across the whole study: Clonal expansion of both CD4+ and CD8+ blood T cells was observed from baseline to week 6 at doses 0.1 to 3.0 mg/kg. Low levels of normalized T-cell clonal expansion were also seen in some patients who did not respond. Which antigens the clonally expanded peripheral T cells were specific for was not determined. After ivuxolimab, expanded clones were on average more numerous among CD8+ T cells than among CD4+ T cells. In the 0.1-3.0 mg/kg groups, partial responders had among the lowest normalized peripheral clonal expansion, particularly in CD8+ T cells.

Genomic DNA was isolated from the sorted cells so that the TCRbeta CDR3 region could be sequenced. The immunoSEQ Assay was used for sequencing of TCRbeta CDR3 regions. TCRdb took this table from immuneACCESS and kept in-frame rearrangements with V and J called. Such tables lack part of the clones; where checked against another copy, unresolved V genes explain under half of the gap, and the rest is unexplained. The table for this sample lists roughly 100,000 clones; 80% to 85% of them were counted only once. The biggest ten clones account for 1.1% of the sample. CDR1 and CDR2 (KGHSH, LQKENI) derive from the germline V gene. From the cysteine through the phenylalanine, the CDR3 covers 12 amino acids. The CDR3 DNA has 36 bases and is translated from base 1. The V end loses 3 bases and the J end loses 2 bases, and a stretch of 4 bases separates them. About this clone itself: The antigen this receptor binds is unknown. Base qualities are not at hand, and no much larger clone is one base apart.

The trial excluded patients who had a history of autoimmune disease or were on systemic immunosuppression. Peripheral blood for TCR sequencing was collected from all dose cohorts at baseline, on cycle 4 day 1, and on cycle 7 day 1. Samples came from an open-label, multicenter, first-in-human phase I dose-escalation trial of ivuxolimab. Adults with locally advanced or metastatic melanoma, renal cell carcinoma, hepatocellular carcinoma or head and neck squamous cell carcinoma were enrolled in the trial. Before TCR sequencing, CD4+ T cells and CD8+ T cells from peripheral blood were sorted into separate populations.

The sequence links TRBV18 to TRBJ2-5; the D gene is not confidently resolved. Sequenced here: CD4+ or CD8+ T cells sorted from blood, sampled in a trial of the OX40 agonist ivuxolimab. This sequence originates from an adult with an advanced solid tumor such as melanoma, head and neck, liver or kidney cancer. The CDR3 region: CASSPGQETQYF. At the DNA level, the sequence is TGTGCCAGCTCACCCGGTCAAGAGACCCAGTACTTC.